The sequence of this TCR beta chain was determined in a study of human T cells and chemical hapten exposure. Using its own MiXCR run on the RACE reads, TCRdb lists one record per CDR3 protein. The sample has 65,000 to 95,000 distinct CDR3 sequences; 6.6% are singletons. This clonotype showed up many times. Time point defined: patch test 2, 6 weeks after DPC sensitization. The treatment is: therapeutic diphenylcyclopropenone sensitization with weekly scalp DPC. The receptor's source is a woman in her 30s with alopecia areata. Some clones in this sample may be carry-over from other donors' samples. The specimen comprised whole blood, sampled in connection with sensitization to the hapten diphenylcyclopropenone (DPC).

CDR3 sequence: CASSLITGTNLDYGYTF. The CDR3 region has the DNA TGCGCCAGCAGCTTGATTACAGGGACCAACTTGGACTATGGCTACACCTTC. The rearrangement uses TRBV5-1 and TRBJ1-2, with D possibly matching TRBD1 (6 bases). V dropped 1 base and J dropped 3 bases, with 19 bases sitting between them. The CDR3 has 17 residues. Germline loops: CDR1 SGHRS, CDR2 YFSETQ. Full variable domain (remainder filled in from reference TRBV5-1 and TRBJ1-2): KAGVTQTPRYLIKTRGQQVTLSCSPISGHRSVSWYQQTPGQGLQFLFEYFSETQRNKGNFPGRFSGRQFSNSRSEMNVSTLELGDSALYLCASSLITGTNLDYGYTFGSGTRLTVV.